The 2 T cell receptor beta chains below all came from one sample that was sequenced in a study of cytomegalovirus exposure and HLA in healthy donors. This PCR relied on a set of 60 Vbeta primers and 13 Jbeta primers. Clones were read by immunoSEQ multiplex PCR, and TCRdb kept only the in-frame ones, dropping some. The table includes 70,000 to 95,000 clones, around 75% detected once. Sequences were obtained from PBMCs. These receptors came from a man aged 35 to 55 in good health and CMV-seronegative.

The V and J genes are TRBV5-4 and TRBJ1-1; D remains unclear. The germline V gene has CDR1 SGHNT and CDR2 YYREEE (reference sequence). The CDR3 length is 12 residues. The V and J ends lost 2 bases and 4 bases respectively, with 6 bases between them. The CDR3 spells CASSFTGTEAFF. CDR3 bases: TGTGCCAGCAGCTTTACGGGCACTGAAGCTTTCTTT.

The V gene is TRBV30, the J gene TRBJ2-1, with a possible D match to TRBD2 (6 bases). Germline V gene data show CDR1 as GTSNPN and CDR2 as SVGIG (reference sequence). This CDR3 contains 16 residues. The germline V and J ends were trimmed by 5 bases and 1 base, with 18 bases remaining between them. The CDR3 DNA is TGTGCCTGGCTAAGGACGGGACTTGGATCCTACAATGAGCAGTTCTTC. This codes for CAWLRTGLGSYNEQFF.